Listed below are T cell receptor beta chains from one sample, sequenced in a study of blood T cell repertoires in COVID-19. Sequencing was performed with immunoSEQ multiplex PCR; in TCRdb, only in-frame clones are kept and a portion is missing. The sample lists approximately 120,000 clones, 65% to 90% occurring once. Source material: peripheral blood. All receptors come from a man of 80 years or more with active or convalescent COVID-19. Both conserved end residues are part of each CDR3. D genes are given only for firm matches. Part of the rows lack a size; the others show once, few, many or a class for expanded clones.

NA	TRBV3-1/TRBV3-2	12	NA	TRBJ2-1	TGTGCCAGCAGCCGACAACCCAATGAGCAGTTCTTC	CASSRQPNEQFF
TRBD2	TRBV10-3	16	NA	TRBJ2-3	TGTGCCATCAGTGAGTCGGTGGGAGGGCGAGCAGATACGCAGTATTTT	CAISESVGGRADTQYF
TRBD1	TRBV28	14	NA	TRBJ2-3	TGTGCCAGCAGTTTAGTAGGGGGCGCAGATACGCAGTATTTT	CASSLVGGADTQYF
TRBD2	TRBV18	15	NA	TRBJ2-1	TGTGCCAGCTCACCATCCGGGAGGGCCTACAATGAGCAGTTCTTC	CASSPSGRAYNEQFF
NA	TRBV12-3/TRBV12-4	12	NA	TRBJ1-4	TGTGCCAGCAGTCGGTTCTATGAAAAACTGTTTTTT	CASSRFYEKLFF
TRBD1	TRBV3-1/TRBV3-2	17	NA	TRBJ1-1	TGTGCCAGCAGCCAATTGGGGACAGGGGGGATGAACACTGAAGCTTTCTTT	CASSQLGTGGMNTEAFF
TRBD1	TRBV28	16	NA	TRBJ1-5	TGTGCCAGCAGTTCCCGGGACAGGGACTACGATCAGCCCCAGCATTTT	CASSSRDRDYDQPQHF
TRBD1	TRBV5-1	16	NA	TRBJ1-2	TGCGCCAGCAGCGCGGGACAGGGGGCTTCAGGATATGGCTACACCTTC	CASSAGQGASGYGYTF
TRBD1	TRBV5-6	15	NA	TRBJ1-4	TGTGCCAGCAGCTCGGCCGGGACAGTTAACGAAAAACTGTTTTTT	CASSSAGTVNEKLFF
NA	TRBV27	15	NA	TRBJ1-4	TGTGCCAGCAGAAGTAGGGGCCCAACTAATGAAAAACTGTTTTTT	CASRSRGPTNEKLFF
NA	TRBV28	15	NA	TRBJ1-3	TGTGCCAGCAGTTTAATGTCGGGACTGAGAAACACCATATATTTT	CASSLMSGLRNTIYF
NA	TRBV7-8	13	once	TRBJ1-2	TGTGCCAGCAGCCGCGAAAGAGATTATGGCTACACCTTC	CASSRERDYGYTF
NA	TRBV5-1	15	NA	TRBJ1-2	TGCGCCAGCAGCTTGGAACTCCGGGGGGGCTATGGCTACACCTTC	CASSLELRGGYGYTF
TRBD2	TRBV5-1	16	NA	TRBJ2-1	TGCGCCAGCAGCTTAGCGGGGGGGCCCACCTACAATGAGCAGTTCTTC	CASSLAGGPTYNEQFF
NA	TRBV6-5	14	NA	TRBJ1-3	TGTGCCAGCACCAACGGGGATTCTGGAAACACCATATATTTT	CASTNGDSGNTIYF
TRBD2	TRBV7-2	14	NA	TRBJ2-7	TGTGCCAGCAGCCCACTAGCGGGAGTCGGCGAGCAGTACTTC	CASSPLAGVGEQYF
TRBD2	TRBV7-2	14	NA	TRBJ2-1	TGTGCCAGCCGAGGACTAGCAAACTCCGGTGAGCAGTTCTTC	CASRGLANSGEQFF
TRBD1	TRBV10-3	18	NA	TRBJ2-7	TGTGCCATCAGTGGGAGAGAACAGGGGGCGCGTTCAGGCTACGAGCAGTACTTC	CAISGREQGARSGYEQYF
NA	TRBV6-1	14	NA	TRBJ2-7	TGTGCCAGCAGTGATTTAAACAGTTACTACGAGCAGTACTTC	CASSDLNSYYEQYF
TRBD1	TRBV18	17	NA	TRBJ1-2	TGTGCCAGCTCACCGCTTAAGCTGGACAGGGGGATCTATGGCTACACCTTC	CASSPLKLDRGIYGYTF
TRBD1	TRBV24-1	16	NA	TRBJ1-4	TGTGCCACCAGTGAGGGGACAGGGGGAAGGAATGAAAAACTGTTTTTT	CATSEGTGGRNEKLFF
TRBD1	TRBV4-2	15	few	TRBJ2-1	TGTGCCAGCAGCCAAGAAGGGGGCATTAACAATGAGCAGTTCTTC	CASSQEGGINNEQFF
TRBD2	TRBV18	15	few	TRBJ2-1	TGTGCCAGCTCCCCACTAGCGGGATCCTACAATGAGCAGTTCTTC	CASSPLAGSYNEQFF
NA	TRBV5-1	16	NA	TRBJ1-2	TGCGCCAGCAGCTTGGCCGGCGAACAGGGTGTGGATGGCTACACCTTC	CASSLAGEQGVDGYTF
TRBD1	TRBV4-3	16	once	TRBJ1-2	TGCGCCAGCAGCCACGACACCGGGACAGGTATCTATGGCTACACCTTC	CASSHDTGTGIYGYTF
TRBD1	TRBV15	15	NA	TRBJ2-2	TGTGCCACCAGCAGAGACCCGACAGGGTCCGGGGAGCTGTTTTTT	CATSRDPTGSGELFF
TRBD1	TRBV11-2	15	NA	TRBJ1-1	TGTGCCAGCAGCTTAGATGACAGGGGAGGGGCTGAAGCTTTCTTT	CASSLDDRGGAEAFF
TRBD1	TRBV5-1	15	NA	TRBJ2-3	TGCGCCAGCAGCTTACAGGGGTTCAGCACAGATACGCAGTATTTT	CASSLQGFSTDTQYF
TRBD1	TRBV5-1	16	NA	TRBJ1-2	TGCGCCAGCAGCGAAACAGGGGCCCAAGCTAACTATGGCTACACCTTC	CASSETGAQANYGYTF
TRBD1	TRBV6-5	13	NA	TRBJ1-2	TGTGCCAGCAGTTATTTGGACAGGGTCGGCTACACCTTC	CASSYLDRVGYTF
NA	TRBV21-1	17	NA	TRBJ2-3	TGTGCCAGCAGCAAAGGGGCGGGGGCGCCGAGCACAGATACGCAGTATTTT	CASSKGAGAPSTDTQYF
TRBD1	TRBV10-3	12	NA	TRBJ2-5	TGTGCCATCAGTGAGCCTCAGGGGGCCCAGTACTTC	CAISEPQGAQYF
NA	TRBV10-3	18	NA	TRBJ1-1	TGTGCCATCAGTGAGGAGTCTGGGGACTACCTCGTGGGGACTGAAGCTTTCTTT	CAISEESGDYLVGTEAFF
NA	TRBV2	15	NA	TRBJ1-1	TGTGCCAGCAGTCGGACCAGGGTAGCGAACACTGAAGCTTTCTTT	CASSRTRVANTEAFF
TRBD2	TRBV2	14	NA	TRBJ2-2	TGTGCCAGCAGTGAAAAGCGGGGGGACGGGGAGCTGTTTTTT	CASSEKRGDGELFF
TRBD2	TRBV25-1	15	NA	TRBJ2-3	TGTGCCAGCGCTAGGAGGCTAGCGGTAACAGATACGCAGTATTTT	CASARRLAVTDTQYF
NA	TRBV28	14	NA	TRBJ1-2	TGTGCCAGCCTGTCGAGCAGGCCTAACTATGGCTACACCTTC	CASLSSRPNYGYTF
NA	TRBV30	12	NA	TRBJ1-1	TGTGCCTGGAGGGAGGTACTCGCTGAAGCTTTCTTT	CAWREVLAEAFF
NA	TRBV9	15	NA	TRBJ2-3	TGTGCCAGCAGCGCAGTCCTTCTTCAGGGAAATACGCAGTATTTT	CASSAVLLQGNTQYF
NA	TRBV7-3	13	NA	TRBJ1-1	TGTGCCAGCAGCTTAAACAGGAACACTGAAGCTTTCTTT	CASSLNRNTEAFF
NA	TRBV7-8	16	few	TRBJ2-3	TGTGCCAGCAGCCCTGGGCGGGGGCAGAGCACAGATACGCAGTATTTT	CASSPGRGQSTDTQYF
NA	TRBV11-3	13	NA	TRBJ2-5	TGTGCCAGCAGCTCACAGATCCAAGAGACCCAGTACTTC	CASSSQIQETQYF
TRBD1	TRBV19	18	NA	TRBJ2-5	TGTGCCAGTAGTACCATACCCACCTGGACAGGGAAGACGGAGACCCAGTACTTC	CASSTIPTWTGKTETQYF
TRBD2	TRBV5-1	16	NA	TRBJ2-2	TGCGCCAGCAGCTTGGTGGCGGGAGGGCCCTCCGGGGAGCTGTTTTTT	CASSLVAGGPSGELFF
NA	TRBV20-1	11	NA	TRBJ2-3	TGCAGTGCTAGAGATGGGAGACAACAGTATTTT	CSARDGRQQYF
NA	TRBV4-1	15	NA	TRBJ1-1	TGCGCCAGCAGCCAAGATCCACAGGTTTCCACTGAAGCTTTCTTT	CASSQDPQVSTEAFF
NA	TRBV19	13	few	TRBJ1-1	TGTGCCAGTAGTATAAGCGTGAACACTGAAGCTTTCTTT	CASSISVNTEAFF
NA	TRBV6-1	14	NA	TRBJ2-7	TGTGCCAGCAGTGAATACCAAGGGGATTACGAGCAGTACTTC	CASSEYQGDYEQYF
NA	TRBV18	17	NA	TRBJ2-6	TGTGCCAGCTCACCACTCACCGGGGGCTCTGGGGCCAACGTCCTGACTTTC	CASSPLTGGSGANVLTF
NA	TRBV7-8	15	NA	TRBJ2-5	TGTGCCAGCAGCTTAGCGACAGGAGGCCAAGAGACCCAGTACTTC	CASSLATGGQETQYF
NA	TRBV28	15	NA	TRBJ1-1	TGTGCCAGCAGTGCCCCGGGGGAAATTAACACTGAAGCTTTCTTT	CASSAPGEINTEAFF
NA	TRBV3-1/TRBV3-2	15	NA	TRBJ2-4	TGTGCCAGCAGCCAAGGGTCCTTGGGGCCCGAAACTCAGTACTTC	CASSQGSLGPETQYF